This T cell receptor beta chain is drawn from a study of graft-versus-host responses after intestinal transplantation. Study at large: Transplantation in recipients was multivisceral, liver-intestinal, or isolated intestinal.

V was pared by 8 bases and J by 0 bases, with 8 bases between. The CDR3 is 13 amino acids. Germline V gives CDR1 MNHNS, CDR2 SASEGT. To note about this clone: Antigen specificity is unknown.

Findings and caveats of the study: Declines in HvG clones occurring early post-transplant were associated with peak circulating GvH clone levels. The authors found GvH clones in recipient marrow, some appearing first in ileum or blood. Those patients showing graft-donor T cell macrochimerism displayed high graft-versus-host to host-versus-graft clonal ratios in allografts.

Clones were sequenced by immunoSEQ multiplex PCR, and TCRdb holds only the in-frame ones, with some missing. Seen here are about 88,000 clones, less than 95% observed once, and the top ten hold about 0.38%. The TCR sequence derives from a human donor who was the organ donor for an intestinal transplant. The chain is built from TRBV6-1 and TRBJ1-5; D remains unclear. This material consisted of unstimulated CD4+ T cells sorted from spleen or lymph node cells, taken before transplant. The CDR3 sequence: CASVWSSNQPQHF. The CDR3 DNA sequence: TGTGCCAGCGTATGGAGTAGCAATCAGCCCCAGCATTTT.